The present T cell receptor (beta chain) was sequenced within a study of cytotoxic CD8 clonotypes in ibrutinib-treated CLL. Study-level information: The response samples were taken once patients had been treated for a median of about 12 months, range 6 to 36. The study, taken as a whole, reports: Clonality measured at baseline exceeded age-matched healthy donors, tracking circulating CD8+ T-cell counts. Whereas clonality rose at ibrutinib response, it declined toward baseline at progression.

To note about this clone: Its target is unknown.

The CDR3 is 15 amino acids. From germline, CDR1 is SGHTS and CDR2 YDEGEE. Trimming took 4 bases from V and 0 from J, leaving 11 bases between them. Using immunoSEQ multiplex PCR, the repertoire was profiled, and TCRdb retains in-frame clones only, with some absent. The table includes roughly 200,000 clones, over 65% detected once. The origin of this receptor is a human donor with chronic lymphocytic leukemia. The sequencing here drew on PBMCs, taken after 12 months of ibrutinib treatment. The V and J genes are TRBV5-8 and TRBJ1-3; a possible D gene is TRBD1 (6 bases). The CDR3 sequence: CASSLGALSGNTIYF. CDR3 in DNA: TGTGCCAGCAGCCTGGGGGCACTCTCTGGAAACACCATATATTTT.